This passage covers 23 T cell receptor beta chains from one sample sequenced in a study of blood T cell repertoires in COVID-19. TCRdb's table, derived via immunoSEQ multiplex PCR, lists solely in-frame clones and lacks some. This sample has about 120,000 clones; 65% to 85% occur once, and the top ten carry roughly 4.3%. The sample taken for sequencing was peripheral blood. The receptors originated from a woman aged 65 to 85 with acute or convalescent COVID-19.

The count of this clone is one. The chain uses TRBV20-1 and TRBJ2-4; 12 nucleotides align to TRBD2. The length of the CDR3 is 18 residues. V dropped 3 bases and J dropped 1; count of bases not matched to a gene: 10. Germline CDR1 and CDR2: DFQATT and SNEGSKA (reference sequence). The CDR3 protein is CSASYSSGGAVAKNIQYF. The CDR3 DNA reads as TGCAGTGCTAGTTATTCTAGCGGGGGGGCCGTGGCCAAAAACATTCAGTACTTC.

The J gene is TRBJ1-5, the V gene TRBV2, with 9 bases matching TRBD1. This CDR3 is built from 16 residues. J lost 4 bases, V lost 6 bases, and 10 bases had no gene match. Germline V gene lookup returns CDR1 SNHLY and CDR2 FYNNEI. The CDR3, as DNA: TGTGCCAGCAGGGATAGACCCGGGACAGGGAATCAGCCCCAGCATTTT. The encoded protein is CASRDRPGTGNQPQHF.

V gene TRBV2 combines with J gene TRBJ2-3; D possibly corresponds to TRBD1 (6 bases). The CDR3 sequence is 13 residues long. Germline V gene data show CDR1 as SNHLY and CDR2 as FYNNEI. V gave up 8 bases and J gave up 1 base, with 10 bases separating them. The CDR3 is CASSGERTDTQYF. The CDR3, as DNA: TGTGCCAGCTCAGGGGAGCGCACAGATACGCAGTATTTT. Supplemented by reference TRBV2 and TRBJ2-3, the full variable domain reads EPEVTQTPSHQVTQMGQEVILRCVPISNHLYFYWYRQILGQKVEFLVSFYNNEISEKSEIFDDQFSVERPDGSNFTLKIRSTKLEDSAMYFCASSGERTDTQYFGPGTRLTVL.

The gene calls are TRBV5-1 and TRBJ1-2; the D is unclear. Trimming took 0 bases from V and 7 from J, leaving 13 bases between them. CDR3 size: 14 residues. Germline CDR1 SGHRS, CDR2 YFSETQ. CDR3 loop: CASSLDGRVGGYTF. CDR3 coding DNA: TGCGCCAGCAGCTTGGATGGGCGAGTAGGTGGCTACACCTTC.

The chain couples TRBV14 to TRBJ1-2, with 10 bases matching TRBD1. CDR3 length: 13 residues. CDR1 SGHDN and CDR2 FVKESK come from the germline V gene. The V gene end was trimmed by 8 bases and the J gene end by 6 bases; junction bases not matched to a gene: 6. CDR3 bases: TGTGCCAGCCGGGACAGGGGATGGGATGGCTACACCTTC. Translation: CASRDRGWDGYTF.

The gene calls are TRBV7-8 and TRBJ1-5, with a tentative D call TRBD1 (5 bases). V was trimmed by 1 base and J by 3 bases, leaving 19 bases between them. Germline V gene data show CDR1 as SGHVS and CDR2 as FQNEAQ. This CDR3 comprises 18 residues. CDR3 coding DNA: TGTGCCAGCAGCTTAGAGGGTTTTTTACAGGTAGTCAATCAGCCCCAGCATTTT. Translated: CASSLEGFLQVVNQPQHF.

The rearrangement links TRBV6-2 or TRBV6-3 to TRBJ1-4, with TRBD1 as a possible D gene (5 bases). With 3 bases removed from V and 5 bases from J, the gap between germline ends came to 10 bases. The CDR3 runs to 14 residues. Germline CDR1 is MNHEY and CDR2 is SVGEGT. The CDR3 loop reads CASSYGAANEKLFF. The DNA for the CDR3 is TGTGCCAGCAGTTATGGGGCAGCAAATGAAAAACTGTTTTTT.

The J gene is TRBJ2-1, the V gene TRBV7-3, with D possibly matching TRBD2 (6 bases). Deletions cut 5 bases from V and 7 bases from J, with 18 bases between. CDR1 is SGHTA and CDR2 is FQGTGA in the germline V gene. The length of the CDR3 is 15 residues. The CDR3 nucleotides read TGTGCCAGCAGCCAATTAGGTAGGCGGGGAAATGAGCAGTTCTTC. This gives the protein CASSQLGRRGNEQFF.

The V call is TRBV27, the J call TRBJ2-2; tentative D call: TRBD1 (5 bases). V was clipped by 7 bases and J by 0 bases, with 9 bases between them. In germline, CDR1 is MNHEY, CDR2 SMNVEV (reference sequence). This CDR3 is built from 14 residues. CDR3 sequence reads: CASKGHTNTGELFF. The CDR3 DNA reads TGTGCCAGCAAGGGGCACACGAACACCGGGGAGCTGTTTTTT.

The CDR3 is CASSLAGQSTDTQYF. In DNA, the CDR3 is TGTGCCAGCAGCTTAGCAGGGCAAAGCACAGATACGCAGTATTTT. The chain joins TRBV5-4 to TRBJ2-3; TRBD1 might be the D (5 bases). CDR1 and CDR2 (germline): SGHNT, YYREEE (reference sequence). The CDR3 contains 15 residues. V dropped 2 bases and J dropped 0 bases, with 10 bases sitting between them.

The chain is built from TRBV30 and TRBJ2-7; 9 nucleotides agree with TRBD1. Losses at the gene ends were 1 base for V and 1 base for J; bases not matched to a gene: 8. Germline-derived CDR1 and CDR2 are GTSNPN and SVGIG (reference sequence). The CDR3 sequence is 16 residues long. The CDR3 sequence: CAWSGRGTGRSYEQYF. The CDR3 DNA sequence: TGTGCCTGGAGTGGAAGGGGGACAGGGAGGTCCTACGAGCAGTACTTC.

This chain joins TRBV6-5 and TRBJ1-1; a weak D match, TRBD1 (5 bases). The CDR3 covers 14 residues. Germline-derived CDR1 and CDR2 are MNHEY and SVGAGI. Trimming left V 6 bases short and J 8 bases short, with 19 bases between. For the CDR3, the DNA is TGTGCCAGCAGAGTACCCAGAGACAGATCGGAAGCTTTCTTT. Translated, it gives CASRVPRDRSEAFF.

The CDR3 DNA reads TGTGCCAGCAGCTTATTCGGGACAGGGAATGGCTACACCTTC. Translating it yields CASSLFGTGNGYTF. The V call is TRBV7-9, the J call TRBJ1-2; the match to TRBD1 covers 9 bases. The CDR3 extends over 14 amino acids. The germline CDR1 and CDR2 sequences are SEHNR and FQNEAQ (reference sequence). V lost 2 bases and J lost 6; bases outside the gene matches: 4.

The rearrangement joins TRBV12-3 or TRBV12-4 to TRBJ1-5, with D perhaps matching TRBD1 (5 bases). The CDR3 is 12 amino acids. V dropped 4 bases and J dropped 10 bases, with 11 bases sitting between them. The CDR3: CASSYTGTPQHF. The CDR3 region has the DNA TGTGCCAGCAGTTATACCGGGACTCCCCAGCATTTT.

The chain recombines TRBV6-5 with TRBJ1-6, with unresolved D. The ends were cut back, 6 bases at V and 3 bases at J, with 9 bases in the middle. This CDR3 has 14 amino acids. Per germline, CDR1 MNHEY and CDR2 SVGAGI. In nucleotides, the CDR3 is TGTGCCAGCAGGGCACAGAACTATAATTCACCCCTCCACTTT. Translation: CASRAQNYNSPLHF.

The chain has TRBV7-2 and TRBJ2-1; 16 bases are a match to TRBD2. CDR3 size: 17 residues. Germline CDR1 SGHTA, CDR2 FQGNSA. J gave up 3 bases and V 6 bases, and 5 bases lay outside the gene matches. Here the CDR3 reads CASSSGLAGGYYNEQFF. In nucleotides, the CDR3 is TGTGCCAGCAGTTCGGGACTAGCGGGGGGGTACTACAATGAGCAGTTCTTC.

J is TRBJ1-1 and V is TRBV3-1 (or the pseudogene TRBV3-2); D is perhaps TRBD1 (6 bases). This CDR3 comprises 13 residues. Trimming left V 3 bases short and J 7 bases short, with 12 bases between. Germline V gene lookup returns CDR1 LGHDT and CDR2 YNNKEL (reference sequence). CDR3 loop: CASSQLQGNEAFF. The CDR3 region has the DNA TGTGCCAGCAGCCAGTTACAGGGAAATGAAGCTTTCTTT.

The chain links TRBV24-1 to TRBJ2-5, with no clear D. CDR1 and CDR2 from the germline V gene are KGHDR and SFDVKD. This CDR3 region has 15 residues. V was trimmed by 3 bases and J by 5 bases, leaving 15 bases between them. The CDR3 protein is CATSDPLKMPETQYF. DNA for the CDR3: TGTGCCACCAGTGATCCCCTAAAGATGCCGGAGACCCAGTACTTC.

This chain uses TRBV7-2 with TRBJ1-1, with no clear D. Trimming removed 2 bases at V and 4 bases at J, with 11 bases between. CDR1 and CDR2 (germline): SGHTA, FQGNSA. CDR3 length equals 14 residues. The CDR3 DNA reads as TGTGCCAGCAGCTTATATAACGGCGGCACTGAAGCTTTCTTT. It translates to CASSLYNGGTEAFF.

This clone occurred once. This chain connects TRBV5-1 to TRBJ1-2; D might be TRBD1 (6 bases). The germline V and J ends were trimmed by 3 bases and 2 bases, with 14 bases remaining between them. Per the germline V gene, CDR1 is SGHRS and CDR2 is YFSETQ. CDR3 length: 15 amino acids. The CDR3 bases are TGCGCCAGCAGCTCTACTCCGGGACAAAACTATGGCTACACCTTC. Translation: CASSSTPGQNYGYTF.

The rearrangement uses TRBV4-2 and TRBJ1-5; D is perhaps TRBD1 (6 bases). Germline CDR1 is LGHNA and CDR2 is YNFKEQ. V was trimmed by 1 base and J by 5 bases, leaving 12 bases between them. The CDR3 loop spans 15 amino acids. The CDR3, as DNA: TGTGCCAGCAGCCAAGCTGGGAGGGGGGATCAGCCCCAGCATTTT. Translated: CASSQAGRGDQPQHF.

This chain links TRBV15 with TRBJ1-4; 7 positions agree with TRBD1. V lost 4 bases and J lost 7; bases outside the gene matches: 9. The CDR3 runs to 15 residues. Germline CDR1 and CDR2: LNHNV and YYDKDF (reference sequence). In DNA, the CDR3 is TGTGCCACCAGCACCACGACAGGGCAGGGTGAAAAACTGTTTTTT. This translates into CATSTTTGQGEKLFF.

The sample holds a few counts of this clone. This sequence joins TRBV2 and TRBJ1-1; TRBD1 agrees at 10 bases. The V and J ends lost 8 bases and 0 bases, in that order; junction bases with no gene match: 6. CDR3 size: 15 residues. Germline CDR1 reads SNHLY; CDR2 reads FYNNEI. CDR3 bases: TGTGCCAGCCGGGACAGGGGCTTCCTGAACACTGAAGCTTTCTTT. Its translation: CASRDRGFLNTEAFF.